The 25 T cell receptor beta chains below all came from one sample that was sequenced in a study of OX40 agonist ivuxolimab in advanced cancers. Receptor amplification or capture employed the immunoSEQ multiplex PCR assay. Drawn from immuneACCESS, this table holds only the in-frame rearrangements with V and J called that TCRdb kept. Clones are partly lost; checked studies trace under half to an unresolved V gene and leave the rest unexplained. Across this sample there are tens of thousands of clones, with about 87% seen only once. Clones ranked in the top ten supply roughly 2% of the sample. Sequencing used CD4+ or CD8+ T cells sorted from blood, obtained in a trial of the OX40 agonist ivuxolimab. Every receptor here comes from an adult with an advanced solid tumor such as melanoma, head and neck, liver or kidney cancer.

This clone was found a few times. This chain's CDR3 is CASSLASGGRANEQFF. The CDR3 DNA reads TGTGCCAGCAGCTTAGCGTCGGGCGGGAGGGCCAATGAGCAGTTCTTC. This chain links TRBV7-9 with TRBJ2-1; 9 nucleotides agree with TRBD2. This CDR3 is built from 16 residues. Germline CDR1 and CDR2: SEHNR and FQNEAQ (reference sequence). V lost 0 bases, J lost 6 bases, and 6 bases stayed unmatched.

This clone was observed once. V is TRBV5-1 and J is TRBJ1-6; D may be TRBD1 (6 bases). The CDR3 length is 17 residues. V lost 4 bases and J 7 bases, leaving 21 bases between the germline ends. Germline assignment: CDR1 SGHRS and CDR2 YFSETQ. The CDR3 sequence: CASSPGGSGADNSPLHF. CDR3 DNA: TGCGCCAGCAGCCCGGGAGGGTCGGGGGCTGACAATTCACCCCTCCACTTT.

The chain joins TRBV10-3 to TRBJ2-7, with TRBD2 matching over 9 bases. The ends lost 4 bases at V and 0 bases at J; junction bases unmatched: 7. Germline V gives CDR1 ENHRY, CDR2 SYGVKD. This CDR3 region has 16 residues. The CDR3 loop is CAISGPTSGISYEQYF. The CDR3 nucleotides read TGTGCCATCAGTGGGCCGACTAGCGGAATCTCCTACGAGCAGTACTTC.

This clone was counted only a few times. The gene calls are TRBV29-1 and TRBJ1-1; possibly TRBD1 for D (5 bases). The germline gives CDR1 SQVTM, CDR2 ANQGSEA. V was cut by 4 bases and J by 11 bases, with 14 bases left in between. The CDR3 is made up of 11 amino acids. For the CDR3, the DNA is TGCAGCGTTGGGGACCAAGGAGAGGCTTTCTTT. Its protein is CSVGDQGEAFF. Using reference TRBV29-1 and TRBJ1-1 for the parts outside the CDR3, the full variable domain is SAVISQKPSRDICQRGTSLTIQCQVDSQVTMMFWYRQQPGQSLTLIATANQGSEATYESGFVIDKFPISRPNLTFSTLTVSNMSPEDSSIYLCSVGDQGEAFFGQGTRLTVV.

This sequence joins TRBV5-4 and TRBJ2-4; TRBD2 matches at 16 bases. The length of the CDR3 is 16 residues. The V and J ends lost 3 bases and 8 bases, in that order; junction bases with no gene match: 5. Germline lookup yields CDR1 SGHNT and CDR2 YYREEE (reference sequence). The CDR3 loop is CASSSGLAGGRDIQYF. DNA for the CDR3: TGTGCCAGCAGCTCGGGACTAGCGGGAGGGAGGGACATTCAGTACTTC.

V is TRBV7-3 and J is TRBJ2-1, with 10 positions matching TRBD2. Germline CDR1 and CDR2: SGHTA and FQGTGA. Trimming cost V 2 bases and J 7 bases; bases outside gene matches: 8. The CDR3 spans 16 residues. The chain's CDR3 is CASSLGTSARENEQFF. The DNA for the CDR3 is TGTGCCAGCAGCTTAGGGACTAGCGCCCGAGAGAATGAGCAGTTCTTC.

CDR3 DNA sequence: TGTGCCACCAGCAGACTAAGAGCCCAGGACCCCTACAATGAGCAGTTCTTC. The encoded protein is CATSRLRAQDPYNEQFF. The chain has TRBV15 and TRBJ2-1; D not resolved. The CDR3 loop spans 17 amino acids. Germline loops: CDR1 LNHNV, CDR2 YYDKDF (reference sequence). Trimming shortened V by 2 bases and J by 2 bases, and 16 bases separated the two germline ends. Looking up the rest from reference TRBV15 and TRBJ2-1 gives the full variable domain: DAMVIQNPRYQVTQFGKPVTLSCSQTLNHNVMYWYQQKSSQAPKLLFHYYDKDFNNEADTPDNFQSRRPNTSFCFLDIRSPGLGDTAMYLCATSRLRAQDPYNEQFFGPGTRLTVL.

The sample holds one count of this clone. This chain joins TRBV7-9 and TRBJ2-7; D uncertain. Trimming pared 5 bases from V and 2 bases from J, leaving 7 bases between. The CDR3 is 12 residues long. Germline lookup yields CDR1 SEHNR and CDR2 FQNEAQ (reference sequence). CDR3 nucleotide sequence: TGTGCCAGCAGCCGGAGCACCTACGAGCAGTACTTC. Its translation: CASSRSTYEQYF.

The chain is built from TRBV7-8 and TRBJ2-3; D unresolved. The CDR3 extends over 13 amino acids. The V end lost 5 bases, the J end lost 0 bases, and 6 bases lay between the germline ends. Germline values: CDR1 SGHVS, CDR2 FQNEAQ. The CDR3 coding sequence is TGTGCCAGCAGCACGCCTAGCACAGATACGCAGTATTTT. It codes for CASSTPSTDTQYF.

The chain combines TRBV5-4 with TRBJ2-6; unclear D gene. This CDR3 comprises 16 residues. Trimming took 4 bases from V and 2 from J, leaving 13 bases between them. CDR1 and CDR2 (germline): SGHNT, YYREEE (reference sequence). CDR3: CASSPQRQAGANVLTF. The CDR3 nucleotides read TGTGCCAGCAGCCCTCAACGGCAGGCTGGGGCCAACGTCCTGACTTTC.

The V gene is TRBV11-3, the J gene TRBJ2-7; D may be TRBD2 (5 bases). Germline values: CDR1 SGHNT, CDR2 YENEEA. The CDR3 covers 13 residues. V was shortened by 6 bases and J by 0 bases, with 9 bases between the two germline ends. The CDR3 DNA reads as TGTGCCAGCAGTCGGGGATCCTCCTACGAGCAGTACTTC. It translates to CASSRGSSYEQYF.

The rearrangement links TRBV15 to TRBJ2-2; TRBD2 matches 10 bases. V gave up 4 bases and J gave up 8 bases; unmatched junction bases: 7. CDR3 length: 15 amino acids. Germline loops: CDR1 LNHNV, CDR2 YYDKDF (reference sequence). The CDR3: CATSTTSGYTGELFF. For the CDR3, the DNA is TGTGCCACCAGCACGACTAGCGGGTATACGGGGGAGCTGTTTTTT. Supplemented by reference TRBV15 and TRBJ2-2, the full variable domain reads DAMVIQNPRYQVTQFGKPVTLSCSQTLNHNVMYWYQQKSSQAPKLLFHYYDKDFNNEADTPDNFQSRRPNTSFCFLDIRSPGLGDTAMYLCATSTTSGYTGELFFGEGSRLTVL.

This chain links TRBV28 with TRBJ1-1; perhaps TRBD1 as D (5 bases). V was pared by 3 bases and J by 4 bases, with 15 bases between. The CDR3 is made up of 15 amino acids. Germline assignment: CDR1 MDHEN and CDR2 SYDVKM. The CDR3 coding sequence is TGTGCCAGCAGTTTCCTCCAGGGCCGCGCCACTGAAGCTTTCTTT. Translated: CASSFLQGRATEAFF.

V gene TRBV9 combines with J gene TRBJ2-5; D uncertain. Germline CDR1 reads SGDLS; CDR2 reads YYNGEE. This CDR3 has 12 residues. Trimming took 3 bases from V and 5 from J, leaving 8 bases between them. The CDR3, as DNA: TGTGCCAGCAGCGCCCTTGGGGAGACCCAGTACTTC. This sequence encodes CASSALGETQYF.

This chain links TRBV30 with TRBJ2-7; no clear D. Germline values: CDR1 GTSNPN, CDR2 SVGIG (reference sequence). The CDR3 spans 12 residues. The V gene lost 4 bases and the J gene lost 2 bases, with 9 bases spanning the gap. DNA for the CDR3: TGTGCCTGGACAGGATCCACCTACGAGCAGTACTTC. Translating it yields CAWTGSTYEQYF.

The chain employs TRBV6-5 and TRBJ1-3, with D tentatively TRBD1 (5 bases). This CDR3 is 14 amino acids long. Germline loops: CDR1 MNHEY, CDR2 SVGAGI. Between the trimmed V and J ends, which lost 7 bases and 4 bases, there was a span of 14 bases. The DNA of the CDR3 is TGTGCCAGCATCCCTCAGGGTTCAGGAAACACCATATATTTT. Translation: CASIPQGSGNTIYF.

The chain carries TRBV18 and TRBJ2-5, with 7 bases aligning to TRBD1. With the DNA end fitting TRBJ2-7 better, the J assignment may be wrong. Germline lookup yields CDR1 KGHSH and CDR2 LQKENI. This CDR3 has 13 residues. For the CDR3, the DNA is TGTGCCAGCTCACCGACAGGGAACAACGAGCAGTACTTC. Its protein is CASSPTGNNEQYF.

The chain couples TRBV4-3 to TRBJ2-2, with no clear D. From germline, CDR1 is LGHNA and CDR2 YSLEER. The CDR3 spans 16 residues. Trimming cost V 0 bases and J 8 bases, with 16 bases left between them. The CDR3 DNA reads TGCGCCAGCAGCCAAGAAGGACGGGCAGTCCGGGGGGAGCTGTTTTTT. Translating it yields CASSQEGRAVRGELFF.

A remark on this clone: Other DNA sequences in the sample encode the same CDR3. J is TRBJ2-7 and V is TRBV15, with D maybe TRBD2 (5 bases). The V gene lost 1 base and the J gene lost 6 bases, with 16 bases spanning the gap. The CDR3 spans 15 residues. The germline CDR1 and CDR2 sequences are LNHNV and YYDKDF (reference sequence). The CDR3 sequence: CATSRGAPGSGEQYF. As DNA, the CDR3 is TGTGCCACCAGCAGAGGGGCCCCTGGGAGCGGCGAGCAGTACTTC.

The chain joins TRBV4-1 to TRBJ2-3, with D perhaps TRBD1 or TRBD2 (6 bases each). The ends were cut back, 4 bases at V and 3 bases at J, with 14 bases in the middle. The CDR3 runs to 15 residues. CDR1 and CDR2 from the germline V gene are MGHRA and YSYEKL. The CDR3 bases are TGCGCCAGCAGCCTCCTAGGGGGGCGGACAGATACGCAGTATTTT. Amino acids: CASSLLGGRTDTQYF.

The rearrangement uses TRBV29-1 and TRBJ1-2, with unresolved D. From germline, CDR1 is SQVTM and CDR2 ANQGSEA. With 5 bases removed from V and 4 bases from J, the gap between germline ends came to 14 bases. CDR3 size: 13 residues. The CDR3 sequence is CSVLVVWGYGYTF. The CDR3 bases are TGCAGCGTTCTCGTAGTCTGGGGCTATGGCTACACCTTC.

This chain joins TRBV6-1 and TRBJ2-7, with a weak D call TRBD1 (7 bases). The CDR3 totals 18 residues. The V end lost 4 bases, the J end lost 2 bases, and 24 bases lay between the germline ends. CDR1 and CDR2 (germline): MNHNS, SASEGT. CDR3 loop: CASSVQYGGQIFPYEQYF. The CDR3, as DNA: TGTGCCAGCAGTGTTCAATACGGGGGACAGATATTTCCCTACGAGCAGTACTTC.

This chain connects TRBV27 to TRBJ2-3, with TRBD2 matching 9 bases. Trimming cost V 3 bases and J 6 bases; bases outside gene matches: 4. CDR3 length equals 14 residues. In germline, CDR1 is MNHEY, CDR2 SMNVEV (reference sequence). The CDR3 nucleotides are TGTGCCAGCAGTTTGGGACTAGCAGCGGATACGCAGTATTTT. This sequence encodes CASSLGLAADTQYF.

The chain combines TRBV19 with TRBJ2-7, with D possibly being TRBD2 (5 bases). Trimming removed 8 bases from V and 0 bases from J, with 11 bases in between. The CDR3 is made up of 13 amino acids. The germline V gene has CDR1 LNHDA and CDR2 SQIVND (reference sequence). The CDR3 nucleotides read TGTGCCAGTGCGGGTTGGAGCTCCTACGAGCAGTACTTC. It translates to CASAGWSSYEQYF.

The rearrangement joins TRBV5-1 to TRBJ1-1; D unresolved. The germline CDR1 and CDR2 sequences are SGHRS and YFSETQ. Trimming pared 2 bases from V and 1 base from J, leaving 9 bases between. This CDR3 is built from 14 residues. CDR3 sequence reads: CASSFGEWNTEAFF. DNA for the CDR3: TGCGCCAGCAGCTTTGGGGAATGGAACACTGAAGCTTTCTTT.